These T cell receptor beta chains were read from a single sample in a study of blood T cell repertoires in COVID-19. Measured with immunoSEQ multiplex PCR; TCRdb has only the in-frame clones, and not every one. The sample carries approximately 170,000 clones, around 85% recorded once. Sequencing was done on a sample of peripheral blood. These receptors were obtained from a woman in her 70s with acute or convalescent COVID-19. Each CDR3 is given with its conserved first and last residue. D genes are given only for firm matches. Expanded clones get a size class; other rows say once, few or many, or leave the size out.

.,once,TRBJ1-4,TRBV28,CASSGAGGNTNEKLFF,TGTGCCAGCAGTGGCGCCGGGGGAAATACTAATGAAAAACTGTTTTTT
TRBD1,.,TRBJ2-2,TRBV28,CASSPGTGDTGELFF,TGTGCCAGCAGTCCAGGGACAGGGGACACCGGGGAGCTGTTTTTT
.,.,TRBJ2-1,TRBV10-3,CAISHRDTDLNEQFF,TGTGCCATCAGCCACCGGGACACGGATCTCAATGAGCAGTTCTTC
TRBD1,.,TRBJ1-5,TRBV19,CASSTAGGNQPQHF,TGTGCCAGTAGCACCGCAGGGGGCAACCAGCCCCAGCATTTT
TRBD2,.,TRBJ2-1,TRBV4-2,CASSQGTSGRPSEQFF,TGTGCCAGCAGCCAAGGAACTAGCGGGAGGCCGAGTGAGCAGTTCTTC
TRBD1,.,TRBJ1-2,TRBV15,CATSRAPGQGAWGYTF,TGTGCCACCAGCAGGGCACCGGGACAGGGGGCCTGGGGCTACACCTTC
.,.,TRBJ1-5,TRBV5-6,CASSLASDFYSNQPQHF,TGTGCCAGCAGCTTGGCCTCGGACTTTTATAGCAATCAGCCCCAGCATTTT
.,.,TRBJ1-4,TRBV2,CASNTVGLGEKLFF,TGTGCCAGCAACACGGTGGGACTGGGAGAAAAACTGTTTTTT
.,.,TRBJ2-5,TRBV7-9,CASSGQRGTQETQYF,TGTGCCAGCAGCGGACAGCGAGGGACGCAAGAGACCCAGTACTTC
TRBD2,.,TRBJ2-7,TRBV18,CASSPPGLAGYEQYF,TGTGCCAGCTCGCCACCGGGACTAGCGGGATACGAGCAGTACTTC
.,.,TRBJ1-4,TRBV6-5,CASSYRSPNEKLFF,TGTGCCAGCAGTTACCGGTCTCCTAATGAAAAACTGTTTTTT
TRBD2,.,TRBJ2-5,TRBV2,CAGGLGGEETQYF,TGTGCGGGCGGTTTGGGGGGGGAGGAGACCCAGTACTTC
.,few,TRBJ1-1,TRBV11-1,CASSLEWGTAEAFF,TGTGCCAGCAGCTTAGAGTGGGGCACCGCTGAAGCTTTCTTT
.,.,TRBJ1-1,TRBV2,CASANRGTEAFF,TGTGCCAGCGCGAACCGGGGCACTGAAGCTTTCTTT
TRBD1,.,TRBJ1-2,TRBV6-6,CASIQGQANGYTF,TGTGCCAGCATCCAGGGACAGGCCAATGGCTACACCTTC
TRBD1,.,TRBJ1-5,TRBV5-1,CASSPGTGHNQPQHF,TGCGCCAGCAGCCCAGGGACAGGGCACAATCAGCCCCAGCATTTT
TRBD1,.,TRBJ1-2,TRBV11-2,CASSLPGGYGYTF,TGTGCCAGCAGCTTACCAGGGGGGTATGGCTACACCTTC
TRBD2,.,TRBJ2-1,TRBV28,CASKSGLGLAGVNEQFF,TGTGCCAGCAAGAGTGGGCTTGGACTAGCGGGAGTTAATGAGCAGTTCTTC
.,once,TRBJ1-1,TRBV6-6,CASSKSAYTEAFF,TGTGCCAGCAGTAAATCAGCGTACACTGAAGCTTTCTTT
TRBD1,.,TRBJ1-6,TRBV7-8,CASSLYRGNNSPLHF,TGTGCCAGCAGCTTATACAGGGGAAATAATTCACCCCTCCACTTT
.,.,TRBJ1-2,TRBV19,CASKGPLERVGYTF,TGTGCCAGCAAAGGCCCCTTAGAGAGGGTTGGCTACACCTTC
.,.,TRBJ1-2,TRBV28,CASSRVAGYGTGGYTF,TGTGCCAGCAGTCGAGTCGCGGGGTACGGAACGGGGGGCTACACCTTC
.,once,TRBJ2-3,TRBV4-2,CASSQDGGYVGYF,TGTGCCAGCAGCCAAGATGGCGGCTACGTGGGGTATTTT
.,.,TRBJ1-2,TRBV3-1/TRBV3-2,CASSQDLGGYGYTF,TGTGCCAGCAGCCAAGATCTAGGGGGCTATGGCTACACCTTC
TRBD1,.,TRBJ2-7,TRBV29-1,CSVGGQGSYEQYF,TGCAGCGTTGGGGGACAGGGGTCCTACGAGCAGTACTTC
TRBD1,.,TRBJ1-2,TRBV18,CASSPTGEAGRYGYTF,TGTGCCAGCTCACCAACAGGGGAGGCAGGGCGTTATGGCTACACCTTC
.,.,TRBJ1-1,TRBV7-2,CASSSTGVTEAFF,TGTGCCAGCAGCAGCACGGGGGTAACTGAAGCTTTCTTT
.,few,TRBJ1-2,TRBV19,CASSPEGSNFFYGYTF,TGTGCCAGTAGCCCGGAGGGCAGCAACTTTTTCTATGGCTACACCTTC
TRBD1,.,TRBJ1-2,TRBV6-5,CASSPDRGLSGYTF,TGTGCCAGCAGCCCGGACAGGGGGCTGAGCGGCTACACCTTC
TRBD1,.,TRBJ1-1,TRBV7-2,CASSPTGGRYTEAFF,TGTGCCAGCAGTCCCACAGGGGGAAGATACACTGAAGCTTTCTTT
TRBD1,once,TRBJ2-1,TRBV19,CASTSGRGQGVDEQFF,TGTGCCAGTACCAGTGGGAGGGGACAGGGCGTCGATGAGCAGTTCTTC
.,.,TRBJ1-2,TRBV19,CASSIDRGTTGYTF,TGTGCCAGTAGTATAGATCGTGGCACCACCGGCTACACCTTC
.,.,TRBJ1-6,TRBV5-1,CASSLEQGRSSPLHF,TGCGCCAGCAGCTTGGAACAGGGTCGAAGTTCACCCCTCCACTTT
TRBD1,.,TRBJ2-1,TRBV7-9,CASSGTGRVNEQFF,TGTGCCAGCAGCGGGACAGGGAGGGTCAATGAGCAGTTCTTC
.,once,TRBJ1-5,TRBV24-1,CATSGLGQGNQPQHF,TGTGCCACCAGTGGCCTCGGGCAGGGAAATCAGCCCCAGCATTTT
TRBD1,.,TRBJ1-6,TRBV7-9,CASSPEQGYNSPLHF,TGTGCCAGCAGCCCAGAACAGGGGTACAATTCACCCCTCCACTTT
.,.,TRBJ2-3,TRBV6-5,CASSRTPSTDTQYF,TGTGCCAGCAGCCGGACTCCAAGCACAGATACGCAGTATTTT
TRBD1,.,TRBJ1-3,TRBV9,CASSASGGTGNTIYF,TGTGCCAGCAGCGCATCAGGGGGGACTGGAAACACCATATATTTT
.,.,TRBJ1-4,TRBV6-5,CASSSRVRNEKLFF,TGTGCCAGCAGTTCGCGGGTCCGGAATGAAAAACTGTTTTTT
TRBD2,.,TRBJ2-1,TRBV28,CASTTPGLPNEQFF,TGTGCCAGTACCACTCCGGGACTACCCAATGAGCAGTTCTTC
.,few,TRBJ1-2,TRBV19,CATDGYTF,TGTGCCACTGATGGCTACACCTTC
TRBD1,.,TRBJ1-2,TRBV5-6,CASSLFVTGLYGYTF,TGTGCCAGCAGCTTGTTCGTGACAGGGCTCTATGGCTACACCTTC
TRBD1,.,TRBJ1-4,TRBV4-1,CASSQGTGTNEKLFF,TGCGCCAGCAGCCAAGGGACAGGGACTAATGAAAAACTGTTTTTT
TRBD1,.,TRBJ1-5,TRBV6-2/TRBV6-3,CASSAGDRVQPQHF,TGTGCCAGCAGTGCTGGGGACAGGGTTCAGCCCCAGCATTTT
.,.,TRBJ1-1,TRBV4-3,CASSQGGGDTEAFF,TGCGCCAGCAGCCAAGGTGGAGGGGACACTGAAGCTTTCTTT
TRBD1,.,TRBJ1-1,TRBV5-1,CASSLALTTGGKAFF,TGCGCCAGCAGCTTGGCCCTTACGACAGGGGGGAAAGCTTTCTTT
.,.,TRBJ1-2,TRBV9,CASSVGSPRVYGYTF,TGTGCCAGCAGCGTGGGGAGCCCGAGGGTTTATGGCTACACCTTC
TRBD1,.,TRBJ2-1,TRBV9,CASSASGTGGNEQFF,TGTGCCAGCAGCGCTTCCGGGACAGGGGGCAATGAGCAGTTCTTC
.,.,TRBJ2-3,TRBV6-5,CASSYRRPSTDTQYF,TGTGCCAGCAGTTACCGGCGGCCTAGCACAGATACGCAGTATTTT